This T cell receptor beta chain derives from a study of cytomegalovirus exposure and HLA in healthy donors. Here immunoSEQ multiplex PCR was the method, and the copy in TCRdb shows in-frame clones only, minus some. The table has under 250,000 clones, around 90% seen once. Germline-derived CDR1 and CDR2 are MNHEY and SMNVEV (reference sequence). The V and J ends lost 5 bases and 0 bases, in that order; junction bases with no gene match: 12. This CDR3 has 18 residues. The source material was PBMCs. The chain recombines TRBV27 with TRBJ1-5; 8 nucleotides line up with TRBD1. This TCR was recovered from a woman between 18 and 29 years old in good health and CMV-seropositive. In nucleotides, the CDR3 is TGTGCCAGCAGTCCCTACGGGACAGGATATTATAGCAATCAGCCCCAGCATTTT. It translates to CASSPYGTGYYSNQPQHF.